The rows below give T cell receptor beta chains drawn from one sample of a study of blood T cell repertoires in COVID-19. The repertoire was sequenced with immunoSEQ multiplex PCR; TCRdb's copy has only in-frame clones and lacks some. The sample lists tens of thousands of clones, about 87% seen once, with 4.5% to 5% in the top ten. The sequencing sample was made of peripheral blood. These receptors all stem from a human donor in a cohort sampled during active COVID-19. Each CDR3 is given with its conserved first and last residue. Fields, in order: V gene, CDR3 protein.

>TRBV25-1
CASDHAGGTSRRETQYF
>TRBV9
CASSHPTGAGGPYEQYF
>TRBV28
CASSFSGWADTQYF
>TRBV10-3
CAISRTSEHEQYF
>TRBV5-5
CASSSQGARGEQYF
>TRBV11-2
CASSATGGYRNEKLFF
>TRBV7-9
CASSREGSYEQYF
>TRBV5-1
CASSQNTGGASYEQYF
>TRBV28
CASRGQGLNQPQHF
>TRBV4-3
CASSQGQGAETQYF
>TRBV5-6
CASSPTYANTGELFF
>TRBV30
CAWSSGQGASGEQYF
>TRBV5-4
CASSRQGRTEAFF
>TRBV6-6
CASSYGEGLIF
>TRBV19
CASSITARGGYTF
>TRBV7-8
CASSLARGIYEQYF
>TRBV29-1
CSVEGKRLARDNEQFF
>TRBV19
CASSFRTSGISSYNEQFF
>TRBV11-3
CASSLGLAGGAGSTDTQYF
>TRBV19
CASSRFPGQTYEQYF
>TRBV5-1
CASISGTVNTEAFF
>TRBV7-9
CASSLVGQGAYEQYF
>TRBV7-2
CASSLALRKETQYF
>TRBV28
CASSPRTPSYEQYF
>TRBV5-4
CASSSAGVKDTQYF
>TRBV7-9
CASSISGTSGYEQYF
>TRBV5-4
CASSSEAIRDTQYF
>TRBV7-2
CASSFWTSGRAETQYF
>TRBV30
CAWSVGAGTDTQYF
>TRBV6-2/TRBV6-3
CASSYGGAPYEQYF
>TRBV7-9
CASSLVPGSAYEQYF
>TRBV18
CASSQRVLDSSNTEAFF
>TRBV3-1/TRBV3-2
CASSQVGGGRAREDTQYF
>TRBV18
CASSEISGRAGEQYF
>TRBV6-6
CASSYSYTSGRYEQFF
>TRBV3-1/TRBV3-2
CASSQGRGFSGNTIYF
>TRBV6-6
CASSPGVGFPPGEQYF
>TRBV6-5
CASTRDRRSYGYTF
>TRBV4-3
CASSQGGGMDFRTEAFF
>TRBV6-6
CASRQTTGTRSSPLHF
>TRBV21-1
CASNLLGWPNNEQFF
>TRBV6-5
CASNQGAPNLETQYF
>TRBV5-6
CASTRGGVRYEQYF
>TRBV11-3
CASSSTHDTEAFF
>TRBV7-2
CASSTVGGAGEQYF
>TRBV7-9
CASSLERLAGPLRSYEQYF
>TRBV4-3
CASSRQGTDTQYF
>TRBV6-5
CASSQQLRGREKLFF
>TRBV6-5
CASTRGYEQYF